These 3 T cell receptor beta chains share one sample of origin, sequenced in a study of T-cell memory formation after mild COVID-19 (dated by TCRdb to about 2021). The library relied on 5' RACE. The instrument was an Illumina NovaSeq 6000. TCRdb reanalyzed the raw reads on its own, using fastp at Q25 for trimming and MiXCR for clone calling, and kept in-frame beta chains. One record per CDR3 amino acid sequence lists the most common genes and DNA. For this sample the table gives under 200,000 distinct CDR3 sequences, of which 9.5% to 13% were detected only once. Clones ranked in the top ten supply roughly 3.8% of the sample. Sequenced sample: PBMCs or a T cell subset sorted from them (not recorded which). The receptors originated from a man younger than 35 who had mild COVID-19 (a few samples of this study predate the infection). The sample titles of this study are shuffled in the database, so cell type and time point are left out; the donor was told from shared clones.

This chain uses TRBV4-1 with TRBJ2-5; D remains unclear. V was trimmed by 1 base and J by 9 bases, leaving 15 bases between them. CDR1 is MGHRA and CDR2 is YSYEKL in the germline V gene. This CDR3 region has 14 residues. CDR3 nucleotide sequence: TGCGCCAGCAGCCAAGCCACAGTCCCTAGGGCCCAGTACTTC. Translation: CASSQATVPRAQYF.

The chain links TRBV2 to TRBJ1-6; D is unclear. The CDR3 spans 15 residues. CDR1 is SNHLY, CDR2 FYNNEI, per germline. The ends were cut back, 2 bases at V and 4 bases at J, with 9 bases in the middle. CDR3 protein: CASSESGQYNSPLHF. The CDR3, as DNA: TGTGCCAGCAGTGAATCTGGCCAGTATAATTCACCCCTCCACTTT. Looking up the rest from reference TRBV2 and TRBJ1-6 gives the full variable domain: EPEVTQTPSHQVTQMGQEVILRCVPISNHLYFYWYRQILGQKVEFLVSFYNNEISEKSEIFDDQFSVERPDGSNFTLKIRSTKLEDSAMYFCASSESGQYNSPLHFGNGTRLTVT.

The CDR3 DNA reads as TGTGCCAGCAGCTTTTTCTGGGCAGCTGGGCCAAATGAAAAACTGTTTTTT. Amino acids: CASSFFWAAGPNEKLFF. The chain joins TRBV7-2 to TRBJ1-4; D remains ambiguous. This CDR3 comprises 17 residues. V lost 3 bases, J lost 5 bases, and 19 bases lay in between. CDR1 and CDR2 (germline): SGHTA, FQGNSA.